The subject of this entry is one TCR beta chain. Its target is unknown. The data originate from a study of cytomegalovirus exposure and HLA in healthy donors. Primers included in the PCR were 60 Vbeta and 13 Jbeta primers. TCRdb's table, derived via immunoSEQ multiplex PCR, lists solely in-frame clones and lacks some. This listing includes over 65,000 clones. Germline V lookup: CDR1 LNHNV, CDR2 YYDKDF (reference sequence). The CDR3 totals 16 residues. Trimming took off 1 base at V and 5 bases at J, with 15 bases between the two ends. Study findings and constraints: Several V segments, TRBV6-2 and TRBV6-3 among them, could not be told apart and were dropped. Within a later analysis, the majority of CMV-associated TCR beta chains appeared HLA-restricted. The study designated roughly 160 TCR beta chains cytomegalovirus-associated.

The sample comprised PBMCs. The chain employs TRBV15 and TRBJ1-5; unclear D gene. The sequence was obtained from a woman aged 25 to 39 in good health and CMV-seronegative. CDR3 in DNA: TGTGCCACCAGCAGAGTTAGTCCCCGGAGCGATCAGCCCCAGCATTTT. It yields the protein CATSRVSPRSDQPQHF.